A single sample gave rise to the 21 T cell receptor beta chains below, sequenced in a study of blood T cell repertoires in COVID-19. This table comes from immunoSEQ multiplex PCR, and its TCRdb copy is limited to in-frame clones, with some not included. The data show approximately 500,000 clones, 70% to 90% seen once. The material sequenced was PBMCs or T cells enriched from blood (not recorded which). The receptors stem from a woman aged 40 to 49 who had recovered from COVID-19.

The V and J genes are TRBV5-1 and TRBJ2-1, with D perhaps TRBD1 (6 bases). The V end lost 4 bases, the J end lost 1 base, and 21 bases lay between the germline ends. The CDR3 runs to 18 residues. Germline assignment: CDR1 SGHRS and CDR2 YFSETQ. CDR3 protein: CASSPNPLTGSSYNEQFF. In DNA, the CDR3 is TGCGCCAGCAGCCCCAACCCACTAACAGGGTCTTCCTACAATGAGCAGTTCTTC.

The chain has TRBV4-2 and TRBJ2-5; perhaps TRBD2 as D (6 bases). CDR1 LGHNA and CDR2 YNFKEQ come from the germline V gene. The CDR3 contains 15 residues. V lost 7 bases, J lost 5 bases, and 20 bases lay in between. The CDR3 loop reads CASTPARAGGETQYF. The CDR3 DNA follows: TGTGCCAGCACCCCGGCCAGGGCTGGGGGGGAGACCCAGTACTTC.

The V and J genes are TRBV3-1 (or the pseudogene TRBV3-2) and TRBJ2-1; 14 bases match TRBD2. Per germline, CDR1 LGHDT and CDR2 YNNKEL (reference sequence). V lost 7 bases and J lost 9; bases outside the gene matches: 8. This CDR3 has 15 amino acids. The CDR3 protein is CASTLGLAGGGEQFF. The CDR3 region has the DNA TGTGCCAGCACCCTAGGACTAGCGGGAGGTGGTGAGCAGTTCTTC.

This clone was observed at least ten times. The chain joins TRBV5-1 to TRBJ2-7; weak D call: TRBD2 (6 bases). Germline V gene sequence: CDR1 SGHRS, CDR2 YFSETQ. Trimming stripped 4 bases from V and 5 bases from J, with 16 bases between. CDR3 length: 14 amino acids. This chain's CDR3 is CASSRSRREDEQYF. CDR3 DNA: TGCGCCAGCAGCCGATCACGGAGGGAAGACGAGCAGTACTTC.

This rearrangement joins TRBV9 to TRBJ2-1; 10 nucleotides line up with TRBD2. The length of the CDR3 is 15 residues. V shed 3 bases and J 3 bases; nucleotides not matched to a gene: 3. Germline-derived CDR1 and CDR2 are SGDLS and YYNGEE. CDR3 amino acids: CASSATSGLYNEQFF. Here the CDR3 DNA reads TGTGCCAGCAGCGCGACTAGCGGGCTCTACAATGAGCAGTTCTTC.

This clone was seen only a few times. CDR3 DNA: TGTGCCAGCAGCTCGGGTTTGCCGCTTGAAGCTTTCTTT. Protein sequence: CASSSGLPLEAFF. The rearrangement joins TRBV7-2 to TRBJ1-1; D gene unclear. CDR1 SGHTA and CDR2 FQGNSA come from the germline V gene. CDR3 length: 13 amino acids. Trimming cost V 4 bases and J 7 bases, with 13 bases left between them.

This clone appeared a single time. V usage is TRBV30 and J usage is TRBJ1-5; no clear D. Germline CDR1 and CDR2: GTSNPN and SVGIG (reference sequence). Trimming left V 5 bases short and J 3 bases short, with 11 bases between. This CDR3 contains 13 residues. CDR3 region: CAWSSRDNQPQHF. In DNA, the CDR3 is TGTGCCTGGTCGAGTCGCGACAATCAGCCCCAGCATTTT. The whole variable domain, remainder taken from reference TRBV30 and TRBJ1-5, is SQTIHQWPATLVQPVGSPLSLECTVEGTSNPNLYWYRQAAGRGLQLLFYSVGIGQISSEVPQNLSASRPQDRQFILSSKKLLLSDSGFYLCAWSSRDNQPQHFGDGTRLSIL.

The genes are TRBV3-1 (or the pseudogene TRBV3-2) and TRBJ1-1; D is unclear. This CDR3 comprises 14 residues. Between the trimmed V and J ends, which lost 0 bases and 6 bases, there was a span of 11 bases. From germline, CDR1 is LGHDT and CDR2 YNNKEL (reference sequence). The CDR3 nucleotides read TGTGCCAGCAGCCAAGAAACGGGGAAATCTGAAGCTTTCTTT. It codes for CASSQETGKSEAFF.

On this clone: At one of its ends the junction is not consistent with the germline gene, which may arise from a read error. V and J are TRBV28 and TRBJ2-7; 7 bases fit TRBD2. Germline lookup yields CDR1 MDHEN and CDR2 SYDVKM. The CDR3 runs to 12 residues. CDR3: CASSFDRSTSDF. DNA for the CDR3: TGTGCCAGCAGTTTTGATAGGTCCACTAGCGACTTC.

The V and J genes are TRBV25-1 and TRBJ1-4; perhaps TRBD1 as D (5 bases). The length of the CDR3 is 16 residues. Per germline, CDR1 MGHDK and CDR2 SYGVNS. The ends were cut back, 3 bases at V and 5 bases at J, with 16 bases in the middle. Here the CDR3 DNA reads TGTGCCAGCAGTGACCGCAGACAGATATTCAATGAAAAACTGTTTTTT. Protein: CASSDRRQIFNEKLFF.

This clone came up a few times. The chain couples TRBV19 to TRBJ1-2; maybe TRBD1 (5 bases). CDR1 and CDR2 (germline): LNHDA, SQIVND (reference sequence). The V end lost 10 bases, the J end lost 8 bases, and 32 bases lay between the germline ends. The CDR3 runs 17 residues. The CDR3 spells CATSSDPQTVSLGGYTF. DNA of the CDR3: TGTGCCACCTCCTCAGACCCCCAGACAGTCTCCCTTGGAGGCTACACCTTC.

V gene TRBV30 combines with J gene TRBJ2-1; weak D call: TRBD1 (6 bases). Trimming shortened V by 3 bases and J by 4 bases, and 13 bases separated the two germline ends. The CDR3 is 14 amino acids. Germline-derived CDR1 and CDR2 are GTSNPN and SVGIG (reference sequence). As DNA, the CDR3 is TGTGCCTGGAGGTCAGGGGCTTTTTACAATGAGCAGTTCTTC. Encoded protein: CAWRSGAFYNEQFF.

This chain connects TRBV24-1 to TRBJ1-2; the D gene is possibly TRBD1 (6 bases). Germline-derived CDR1 and CDR2 are KGHDR and SFDVKD. Trimming took 0 bases from V and 4 from J, leaving 26 bases between them. The length of the CDR3 is 20 residues. CDR3 in DNA: TGTGCCACCAGTGATTTGTGGAGGCCCAGGGGCACCCCGGAAGCCTATGGCTACACCTTC. Its protein is CATSDLWRPRGTPEAYGYTF.

The chain links TRBV7-6 to TRBJ1-1; 7 bases match TRBD1. Germline V CDR1 and CDR2: SGHVS, FNYEAQ. The CDR3 is 15 amino acids. With 3 bases clipped from V and 1 base from J, the junction kept 5 bases outside the gene matches. The CDR3 coding sequence is TGTGCCAGCAGCTTGGTAGGGACAGAGAACACTGAAGCTTTCTTT. It specifies CASSLVGTENTEAFF. The full variable domain, its missing parts supplied by reference TRBV7-6 and TRBJ1-1, is GAGVSQSPRYKVTKRGQDVALRCDPISGHVSLYWYRQALGQGPEFLTYFNYEAQQDKSGLPNDRFSAERPEGSISTLTIQRTEQRDSAMYRCASSLVGTENTEAFFGQGTRLTVV.

V is TRBV27 and J is TRBJ1-1; TRBD1 is a possible D gene (5 bases). CDR3 length: 15 residues. The germline V gene encodes CDR1 MNHEY and CDR2 SMNVEV (reference sequence). The V end was cut by 3 bases, the J end by 4 bases, with 15 bases between. The CDR3 DNA is TGTGCCAGCAGTTTTGGGGCCCGCCGGACCACTGAAGCTTTCTTT. It specifies CASSFGARRTTEAFF.

The J gene is TRBJ1-1, the V gene TRBV6-5; the D is unclear. V was trimmed by 0 bases and J by 4 bases, leaving 6 bases between them. The CDR3 runs to 13 residues. Germline loops: CDR1 MNHEY, CDR2 SVGAGI. As DNA, the CDR3 is TGTGCCAGCAGTTACTCGCGATTCACTGAAGCTTTCTTT. Amino acid sequence: CASSYSRFTEAFF.

This clone was recorded at least ten times. The rearrangement joins TRBV5-1 to TRBJ2-3; 8 bases are a match to TRBD1. The CDR3 loop spans 15 amino acids. In germline, CDR1 is SGHRS, CDR2 YFSETQ. V dropped 4 bases and J dropped 0; count of bases not matched to a gene: 4. CDR3 sequence reads: CASSPGQASTDTQYF. In DNA form, the CDR3 reads TGCGCCAGCAGCCCGGGACAGGCTAGCACAGATACGCAGTATTTT.

The chain carries TRBV15 and TRBJ1-3, with a possible D match to TRBD1 (5 bases). CDR3 size: 16 residues. Germline values: CDR1 LNHNV, CDR2 YYDKDF (reference sequence). Trimming removed 2 bases at V and 1 base at J, with 12 bases between. As DNA, the CDR3 is TGTGCCACCAGCAGATGGACGGGGGAGTCTGGAAACACCATATATTTT. Translated, it gives CATSRWTGESGNTIYF. The variable domain in full, completed from reference TRBV15 and TRBJ1-3, reads DAMVIQNPRYQVTQFGKPVTLSCSQTLNHNVMYWYQQKSSQAPKLLFHYYDKDFNNEADTPDNFQSRRPNTSFCFLDIRSPGLGDTAMYLCATSRWTGESGNTIYFGEGSWLTVV.

This clone was observed a few times. The V call is TRBV7-2, the J call TRBJ1-1; TRBD1 aligns across 7 bases. V was clipped by 1 base and J by 11 bases; unmatched bases: 7. In germline, CDR1 is SGHTA, CDR2 FQGNSA. The CDR3 runs 13 residues. The CDR3 coding sequence is TGTGCCAGCAGCTTAGGGGCCCAGGGGGTGGCTTTCTTT. Its translation is CASSLGAQGVAFF.

The CDR3 region has the DNA TGTGCCAGCAGCCCCGACAGGGGTGATGGCTACACCTTC. It translates to CASSPDRGDGYTF. The chain joins TRBV11-3 to TRBJ1-2; 8 nucleotides align to TRBD1. The germline CDR1 and CDR2 sequences are SGHNT and YENEEA. The CDR3 spans 13 residues. The junction had 5 bases not matched to a gene; V was cut back by 5 bases and J by 6 bases.

V gene TRBV18 combines with J gene TRBJ1-1; D is ambiguous. There are 15 residues in the CDR3. V was trimmed by 0 bases and J by 2 bases, leaving 10 bases between them. In germline, CDR1 is KGHSH, CDR2 LQKENI. This CDR3 reads CASSPPSLLNTEAFF. In DNA, the CDR3 is TGTGCCAGCTCACCACCGTCCCTGTTAAACACTGAAGCTTTCTTT.